These T cell receptor beta chains were read from a single sample in a study of T-cell reconstitution after alpha-beta-depleted transplantation in children. Using its own MiXCR run on the PCR reads, TCRdb lists one record per CDR3 protein. This sample has just over 200,000 distinct CDR3 sequences; approximately 8.4% occur once, and the top ten carry under 40%. Sequencing used PBMCs, mostly from graft donor cells, obtained 360 days after TCRalphabeta/CD19-depleted stem cell transplant. These receptor sequences come from a male patient aged 2 to 9 who had a stem cell transplant for acute myeloid leukemia, so the T cells may come from the graft donor. Both conserved end residues are part of each CDR3. A D gene is named only where the DNA matches it firmly. Expanded clones get a size class; other rows say once, few or many, or leave the size out.

j_gene: TRBJ2-1; d_gene: -; v_gene: TRBV14; abundance: many; CDR3aa: CASSPGLYNEQFF; CDR3nt: TGTGCCAGCAGCCCCGGACTATACAATGAGCAGTTCTTC
j_gene: TRBJ1-5; d_gene: -; v_gene: TRBV28; abundance: -; CDR3aa: CASTRGVQPQHF; CDR3nt: TGTGCCAGCACTCGAGGGGTGCAGCCCCAGCATTTT
j_gene: TRBJ2-5; d_gene: -; v_gene: TRBV20-1; abundance: -; CDR3aa: CSARAGTQYF; CDR3nt: TGCAGTGCTAGAGCAGGGACCCAGTACTTC
j_gene: TRBJ1-4; d_gene: -; v_gene: TRBV5-1; abundance: many; CDR3aa: CASSLWAGEDEKLFF; CDR3nt: TGCGCCAGCAGCTTGTGGGCAGGGGAAGATGAAAAACTGTTTTTT
j_gene: TRBJ2-7; d_gene: TRBD1; v_gene: TRBV12-3/TRBV12-4; abundance: many; CDR3aa: CASSLRDRAYEQYF; CDR3nt: TGTGCCAGCAGTTTAAGGGACAGAGCCTACGAGCAGTACTTC
j_gene: TRBJ2-7; d_gene: TRBD1; v_gene: TRBV24-1; abundance: many; CDR3aa: CATSDFELTGAEQYF; CDR3nt: TGTGCCACCAGTGATTTTGAGCTGACAGGGGCCGAGCAGTACTTC
j_gene: TRBJ1-6; d_gene: -; v_gene: TRBV20-1; abundance: -; CDR3aa: CSARSSRGSSSYNSPLHF; CDR3nt: TGCAGTGCTAGATCATCCAGGGGCTCGAGCTCCTATAATTCACCCCTCCACTTT
j_gene: TRBJ2-3; d_gene: TRBD2; v_gene: TRBV12-3/TRBV12-4; abundance: few; CDR3aa: CASSFYGGGNTDTQYF; CDR3nt: TGTGCCAGCAGTTTTTATGGGGGGGGGAACACAGATACGCAGTATTTT
j_gene: TRBJ2-5; d_gene: TRBD1; v_gene: TRBV10-3; abundance: once; CDR3aa: CAISESQGARQETQYF; CDR3nt: TGTGCCATCAGTGAGTCGCAGGGGGCACGCCAAGAGACCCAGTACTTC
j_gene: TRBJ1-4; d_gene: -; v_gene: TRBV20-1; abundance: many; CDR3aa: CSASGREKLFF; CDR3nt: TGCAGTGCAAGTGGACGGGAAAAACTGTTTTTT
j_gene: TRBJ2-1; d_gene: TRBD2; v_gene: TRBV19; abundance: -; CDR3aa: CASTSGRGAYNEQFF; CDR3nt: TGTGCCAGTACTAGCGGGAGGGGGGCGTACAATGAGCAGTTCTTC
j_gene: TRBJ2-3; d_gene: TRBD1; v_gene: TRBV12-3/TRBV12-4; abundance: few; CDR3aa: CASSYSGTGFERADTQYF; CDR3nt: TGTGCCAGCAGTTATTCCGGGACAGGCTTCGAGAGGGCAGATACGCAGTATTTT
j_gene: TRBJ1-3; d_gene: TRBD1; v_gene: TRBV7-6; abundance: -; CDR3aa: CASSSRDRGPGNTIYF; CDR3nt: TGTGCCAGCAGCTCACGGGACAGGGGGCCTGGAAACACCATATATTTT
j_gene: TRBJ2-1; d_gene: -; v_gene: TRBV7-2; abundance: few; CDR3aa: CATTRYNEQFF; CDR3nt: TGTGCCACGACTAGGTACAATGAGCAGTTCTTC
j_gene: TRBJ2-5; d_gene: -; v_gene: TRBV20-1; abundance: few; CDR3aa: CSAETGTLYQETQYF; CDR3nt: TGCAGTGCTGAGACCGGGACACTGTACCAAGAGACCCAGTACTTC
j_gene: TRBJ2-7; d_gene: -; v_gene: TRBV7-8; abundance: many; CDR3aa: CASSLGGPSYEQYF; CDR3nt: TGTGCCAGCAGCTTAGGGGGGCCATCCTACGAGCAGTACTTC
j_gene: TRBJ2-3; d_gene: TRBD1; v_gene: TRBV6-5; abundance: -; CDR3aa: CASSYSRQGRDTQYF; CDR3nt: TGTGCCAGCAGTTACTCGCGACAGGGCCGAGATACGCAGTATTTT
j_gene: TRBJ2-2; d_gene: -; v_gene: TRBV6-5; abundance: many; CDR3aa: CASRSSGATGELFF; CDR3nt: TGTGCCAGCAGATCCTCAGGGGCCACCGGGGAGCTGTTTTTT
j_gene: TRBJ2-3; d_gene: -; v_gene: TRBV7-8; abundance: -; CDR3aa: CASSLVSSGQSTDTQYF; CDR3nt: TGTGCCAGCAGCTTAGTTTCCAGCGGGCAGAGCACAGATACGCAGTATTTT
j_gene: TRBJ1-5; d_gene: -; v_gene: TRBV3-1; abundance: -; CDR3aa: CASSRGPFGSNQPQHF; CDR3nt: TGTGCCAGCAGCCGAGGTCCTTTCGGAAGCAATCAGCCCCAGCATTTT
j_gene: TRBJ2-3; d_gene: -; v_gene: TRBV20-1; abundance: few; CDR3aa: CSARDLGDTQYF; CDR3nt: TGCAGTGCTAGAGATCTGGGGGATACGCAGTATTTT
j_gene: TRBJ2-7; d_gene: -; v_gene: TRBV5-1; abundance: few; CDR3aa: CASSFTGSYEQYF; CDR3nt: TGCGCCAGCAGCTTCACAGGTAGCTACGAGCAGTACTTC
j_gene: TRBJ2-5; d_gene: TRBD2; v_gene: TRBV9; abundance: -; CDR3aa: CASSVGGTSGQETQYF; CDR3nt: TGTGCCAGCAGCGTAGGGGGGACTAGCGGCCAAGAGACCCAGTACTTC
j_gene: TRBJ2-5; d_gene: -; v_gene: TRBV10-3; abundance: many; CDR3aa: CAISIDYQETQYF; CDR3nt: TGTGCCATCAGTATTGACTACCAAGAGACCCAGTACTTC
j_gene: TRBJ2-1; d_gene: TRBD2; v_gene: TRBV29-1; abundance: few; CDR3aa: CSVGGARGRFYEQFF; CDR3nt: TGCAGCGTTGGAGGGGCTCGCGGGAGGTTTTATGAGCAGTTCTTC
j_gene: TRBJ2-1; d_gene: -; v_gene: TRBV14; abundance: many; CDR3aa: CASSPDYLEQFF; CDR3nt: TGTGCCAGCAGCCCCGACTACTTAGAGCAGTTCTTC
j_gene: TRBJ2-1; d_gene: -; v_gene: TRBV5-1; abundance: -; CDR3aa: CASSVSSVEQFF; CDR3nt: TGCGCCAGCAGCGTTAGCTCCGTTGAGCAGTTCTTC
j_gene: TRBJ2-5; d_gene: -; v_gene: TRBV7-2; abundance: few; CDR3aa: CASSLGGHPMAQYF; CDR3nt: TGTGCCAGCAGCTTAGGTGGTCACCCCATGGCCCAGTACTTC
j_gene: TRBJ1-1; d_gene: -; v_gene: TRBV5-1; abundance: many; CDR3aa: CASSFSLNTEAFF; CDR3nt: TGCGCCAGCAGCTTCTCGTTGAACACTGAAGCTTTCTTT
j_gene: TRBJ1-4; d_gene: -; v_gene: TRBV15; abundance: many; CDR3aa: CATSRESGAGKLFF; CDR3nt: TGTGCCACCAGCAGAGAGTCGGGGGCCGGGAAACTGTTTTTT
j_gene: TRBJ2-1; d_gene: -; v_gene: TRBV2; abundance: -; CDR3aa: CASSGVEGANEQFF; CDR3nt: TGTGCCAGCAGTGGGGTTGAAGGAGCCAATGAGCAGTTCTTC
j_gene: TRBJ2-3; d_gene: TRBD2; v_gene: TRBV20-1; abundance: many; CDR3aa: CSAHGTSGFTDTQYF; CDR3nt: TGCAGTGCCCACGGGACTAGCGGGTTCACAGATACGCAGTATTTT
j_gene: TRBJ1-1; d_gene: -; v_gene: TRBV15; abundance: few; CDR3aa: CATSRSRAMNTEAFF; CDR3nt: TGTGCCACCAGCAGATCCAGGGCCATGAACACTGAAGCTTTCTTT
j_gene: TRBJ1-5; d_gene: -; v_gene: TRBV20-1; abundance: few; CDR3aa: CSATRVRRVKEPQHF; CDR3nt: TGCAGTGCTACTAGGGTTCGTCGGGTTAAGGAGCCCCAGCATTTT
j_gene: TRBJ2-1; d_gene: -; v_gene: TRBV12-3/TRBV12-4; abundance: few; CDR3aa: CASSVFNEQFF; CDR3nt: TGTGCCAGCAGTGTTTTCAATGAGCAGTTCTTC
j_gene: TRBJ2-5; d_gene: -; v_gene: TRBV2; abundance: many; CDR3aa: CASSGLDRQETQYF; CDR3nt: TGTGCCAGCAGTGGCTTGGACAGACAAGAGACCCAGTACTTC
j_gene: TRBJ2-3; d_gene: TRBD1; v_gene: TRBV2; abundance: few; CDR3aa: CASSSGTDTDTQYF; CDR3nt: TGTGCCAGCAGTTCCGGGACAGACACAGATACGCAGTATTTT
j_gene: TRBJ2-1; d_gene: -; v_gene: TRBV15; abundance: -; CDR3aa: CATSRFREKNYNEQFF; CDR3nt: TGTGCCACCAGCAGATTTCGGGAAAAGAACTACAATGAGCAGTTCTTC
j_gene: TRBJ1-2; d_gene: TRBD1; v_gene: TRBV6-5; abundance: -; CDR3aa: CASSYRQGGYGYTF; CDR3nt: TGTGCCAGCAGTTACAGACAGGGGGGCTATGGCTACACCTTC
j_gene: TRBJ1-1; d_gene: -; v_gene: TRBV20-1; abundance: many; CDR3aa: CSANQDGGGTEAFF; CDR3nt: TGCAGTGCAAACCAGGACGGGGGGGGCACTGAAGCTTTCTTT
j_gene: TRBJ1-6; d_gene: -; v_gene: TRBV9; abundance: -; CDR3aa: CASSVQGFNSPLHF; CDR3nt: TGTGCCAGCAGCGTTCAAGGTTTCAATTCACCCCTCCACTTT
j_gene: TRBJ2-3; d_gene: TRBD2; v_gene: TRBV5-4; abundance: few; CDR3aa: CASSGTSGASTDTQYF; CDR3nt: TGTGCCAGCAGCGGGACTAGCGGGGCTAGCACAGATACGCAGTATTTT
j_gene: TRBJ2-5; d_gene: TRBD1; v_gene: TRBV5-1; abundance: many; CDR3aa: CASSGTDQETQYF; CDR3nt: TGTGCCAGCAGTGGGACAGACCAAGAGACCCAGTACTTC
j_gene: TRBJ1-2; d_gene: -; v_gene: TRBV12-3/TRBV12-4; abundance: few; CDR3aa: CASRLEPYGYTF; CDR3nt: TGTGCCAGCAGACTGGAGCCCTATGGCTACACCTTC
j_gene: TRBJ2-3; d_gene: -; v_gene: TRBV12-3/TRBV12-4; abundance: many; CDR3aa: CASSQITDTQYF; CDR3nt: TGTGCCAGCAGTCAAATCACAGATACGCAGTATTTT
j_gene: TRBJ1-4; d_gene: -; v_gene: TRBV6-5; abundance: -; CDR3aa: CASSSRQALKNEKLFF; CDR3nt: TGTGCCAGCAGTTCCCGACAGGCCCTTAAGAATGAAAAACTGTTTTTT
j_gene: TRBJ1-1; d_gene: -; v_gene: TRBV24-1; abundance: few; CDR3aa: CATSDTTGTEAFF; CDR3nt: TGTGCCACCAGTGACACCACAGGGACTGAAGCTTTCTTT
j_gene: TRBJ1-1; d_gene: -; v_gene: TRBV6-5; abundance: many; CDR3aa: CASSYRGGGVEAFF; CDR3nt: TGTGCCAGCAGTTACCGGGGAGGAGGGGTTGAAGCTTTCTTT
j_gene: TRBJ2-1; d_gene: TRBD1; v_gene: TRBV5-1; abundance: many; CDR3aa: CASSRGQGSLSYNEQFF; CDR3nt: TGCGCCAGCAGCAGAGGACAGGGGTCCCTCTCCTACAATGAGCAGTTCTTC
j_gene: TRBJ2-2; d_gene: TRBD1; v_gene: TRBV20-1; abundance: many; CDR3aa: CSARQGPVTGELFF; CDR3nt: TGCAGTGCCAGACAGGGACCGGTGACCGGGGAGCTGTTTTTT
j_gene: TRBJ1-4; d_gene: -; v_gene: TRBV20-1; abundance: -; CDR3aa: CSAYMPRTGEKDEKLFF; CDR3nt: TGCAGTGCTTACATGCCCCGGACGGGTGAGAAGGATGAAAAACTGTTTTTT
j_gene: TRBJ2-4; d_gene: -; v_gene: TRBV20-1; abundance: many; CDR3aa: CSARRQHLAKNIQYF; CDR3nt: TGCAGTGCTAGGAGGCAGCACCTAGCCAAAAACATTCAGTACTTC
j_gene: TRBJ1-6; d_gene: -; v_gene: TRBV7-2; abundance: -; CDR3aa: CASSLLRANSPLHF; CDR3nt: TGTGCCAGCAGCTTATTAAGGGCCAATTCACCCCTCCACTTT
j_gene: TRBJ2-3; d_gene: -; v_gene: TRBV29-1; abundance: -; CDR3aa: CSVDPQGGMTDTQYF; CDR3nt: TGCAGCGTTGACCCCCAGGGTGGTATGACAGATACGCAGTATTTT
j_gene: TRBJ2-1; d_gene: -; v_gene: TRBV12-3/TRBV12-4; abundance: many; CDR3aa: CASSRGLYNEQFF; CDR3nt: TGTGCCAGCAGTCGGGGACTTTACAATGAGCAGTTCTTC
j_gene: TRBJ2-7; d_gene: TRBD1; v_gene: TRBV10-3; abundance: many; CDR3aa: CAISERQGGNEQYF; CDR3nt: TGTGCCATCAGTGAGAGACAGGGGGGCAACGAGCAGTACTTC
j_gene: TRBJ2-7; d_gene: -; v_gene: TRBV7-2; abundance: many; CDR3aa: CASSLAPNYEQYF; CDR3nt: TGTGCCAGCAGCCTTGCACCCAACTACGAGCAGTACTTC
j_gene: TRBJ2-7; d_gene: -; v_gene: TRBV11-2; abundance: few; CDR3aa: CASSLSGSQGEQYF; CDR3nt: TGTGCCAGCAGCTTATCGGGATCACAGGGCGAGCAGTACTTC
j_gene: TRBJ2-5; d_gene: TRBD2; v_gene: TRBV14; abundance: -; CDR3aa: CASSHRTSGQETQYF; CDR3nt: TGTGCCAGCAGCCATAGAACTAGCGGCCAAGAGACCCAGTACTTC
j_gene: TRBJ2-3; d_gene: -; v_gene: TRBV5-1; abundance: -; CDR3aa: CASSLSPTGYTDTQYF; CDR3nt: TGCGCCAGCAGCTTAAGTCCCACAGGGTACACAGATACGCAGTATTTT